This T cell receptor (beta chain) is from a study of identical twins. Study results and limitations: Researchers caution that invariant MAIT and iNKT cells could partly confound zero-insertion analyses.

V lost 2 bases to trimming and J lost 1 base, with 10 bases between them. The CDR3 contains 14 residues. Germline V lookup: CDR1 SGHKS, CDR2 YYEKEE (reference sequence). A universal primer binding site was introduced by template switching. The final cDNA contained unique molecular identifiers. Using its own MiXCR run on the 5' RACE reads, TCRdb lists one record per CDR3 protein. The data contain around 530,000 distinct CDR3 sequences, roughly 15% of them singletons. With respect to this clonotype: What it recognizes is unknown.

These same data were also listed under a study on yellow fever vaccine responses in identical twins.

The sequencing input was CD4+ T cells sorted from blood. This TCR was sampled from a woman aged 18-30 years in good health. This chain joins TRBV5-5 and TRBJ2-7; D remains ambiguous. CDR3 amino acids: CASSLEATSYEQYV. The CDR3, as DNA: TGTGCCAGCAGCTTAGAGGCAACTTCCTACGAGCAGTACGTC.